This T cell receptor (beta chain) was sequenced for a study of T cell repertoires in cytomegalovirus infection. Study in general: The authors relied on CMV epitopes, both recently identified HLA-C-restricted and well-studied HLA-B-restricted. Public TCR beta signatures provided an indication of both CMV infection and a matching HLA type. Study conclusions and caveats: Adding up the frequency of public TCR beta families identified people who carried CMV plus the relevant HLA. The response measured ex vivo was dominated by TCR beta clonotypes (HLA-C-restricted and CMV-specific).

TCRdb recomputed calls from the reads with MiXCR, one row per CDR3 protein. The sample includes about 310,000 distinct CDR3 sequences, around a quarter of them seen just once. This CDR3 is built from 13 residues. Trimming pared 4 bases from V and 1 base from J, leaving 7 bases between. The germline V gene has CDR1 SGHTA and CDR2 FQGNSA. Ten or more counts support this clonotype. Its specificity is not known. Sample: cultured PBMCs, taken from culture after CMV antigen stimulation. This chain joins TRBV7-2 and TRBJ1-2; no firm D call. This TCR was recovered from a human donor in good health (CMV status not recorded). Some clones in this sample may be carry-over from other donors' samples. The CDR3 loop is CASSSQSNYGYTF. In DNA, the CDR3 is TGTGCCAGCAGCTCTCAAAGTAACTATGGCTACACCTTC.